The 16 T cell receptor beta chains listed next were all sequenced from one sample in a study of blood T cell repertoires in COVID-19 (dated by TCRdb to the early 2020s). Preparation of the library involved the immunoSEQ multiplex PCR assay. Imported from immuneACCESS, the table was reduced by TCRdb to in-frame sequences with V and J called. These copies leave out some clones; in studies compared against another copy, an unresolved V gene accounts for under half, and the cause of the remainder is not known. This sample is represented by about 68,000 clones; 80% to 90% of them were singletons. Less than 7.5% of the sample goes to the ten largest clones. The sample was peripheral blood. The receptors come from a man older than 75 with COVID-19, enrolled during active disease.

The chain combines TRBV5-5 with TRBJ2-2, with TRBD2 matching 12 bases. V was clipped by 4 bases and J by 5 bases; unmatched bases: 6. The CDR3 extends over 16 amino acids. The germline V gene has CDR1 SGHKS and CDR2 YYEKEE (reference sequence). The DNA for the CDR3 is TGTGCCAGCAGCCCACGACTAGCGGGGGCTACCGGGGAGCTGTTTTTT. It yields the protein CASSPRLAGATGELFF.

In this sample, this clone turned up once. A much more abundant neighbour one base away suggests this may be a read error. Different DNA sequences within this sample yield the same CDR3. The CDR3 spells CASSYGANQPQHF. The CDR3 nucleotides are TGTGCCAGCAGTTACGGGGCGAATCAGCCCCAGCATTTT. The J gene is TRBJ1-5, the V gene TRBV6-6, with TRBD1 as a possible D gene (5 bases). Trimming left V 2 bases short and J 4 bases short, with 6 bases between. Germline CDR1 reads MNHNY; CDR2 reads SVGAGI (reference sequence). CDR3 length: 13 residues.

This clone has just one count. This sequence joins TRBV24-1 and TRBJ2-5; TRBD2 matches 9 bases. Germline V gene lookup returns CDR1 KGHDR and CDR2 SFDVKD. The length of the CDR3 is 16 residues. The V segment lost 6 bases and the J segment 3 bases; nucleotides outside the gene matches: 10. The CDR3 DNA is TGTGCCACCAGTAATCCCGGAGTAGCGGGGGAAGAGACCCAGTACTTC. Amino acid sequence: CATSNPGVAGEETQYF.

V usage is TRBV7-3 and J usage is TRBJ2-5; TRBD1 aligns across 7 bases. This CDR3 contains 15 residues. Germline V gene lookup returns CDR1 SGHTA and CDR2 FQGTGA. V dropped 5 bases and J dropped 1; count of bases not matched to a gene: 7. The CDR3 sequence is CASSPDRQPQETQYF. The DNA for the CDR3 is TGTGCCAGCAGCCCGGACAGGCAGCCCCAAGAGACCCAGTACTTC. Combining the CDR3 with reference TRBV7-3 and TRBJ2-5 gives the whole variable domain GAGVSQTPSNKVTEKGKYVELRCDPISGHTALYWYRQSLGQGPEFLIYFQGTGAADDSGLPNDRFFAVRPEGSVSTLKIQRTERGDSAVYLCASSPDRQPQETQYFGPGTRLLVL.

V and J are TRBV14 and TRBJ1-1, with TRBD1 matching 8 bases. The V gene's germline CDR1 is SGHDN and CDR2 FVKESK. This CDR3 contains 16 residues. J lost 1 base, V lost 4 bases, and 8 bases had no gene match. DNA of the CDR3: TGTGCCAGCAGCCCCCGGCAGGGGGCAACGAACACTGAAGCTTTCTTT. Translated, it gives CASSPRQGATNTEAFF.

The V and J genes are TRBV19 and TRBJ1-3; tentative D call: TRBD1 (5 bases). The germline V and J ends were trimmed by 6 bases and 5 bases, with 20 bases remaining between them. The CDR3 is made up of 16 amino acids. Per the germline V gene, CDR1 is LNHDA and CDR2 is SQIVND (reference sequence). The CDR3 sequence: CASRGYRNALRNTIYF. In DNA, the CDR3 is TGTGCCAGTAGGGGCTACAGGAACGCTCTCAGAAACACCATATATTTT. Filled out from reference TRBV19 and TRBJ1-3, the complete variable domain reads DGGITQSPKYLFRKEGQNVTLSCEQNLNHDAMYWYRQDPGQGLRLIYYSQIVNDFQKGDIAEGYSVSREKKESFPLTVTSAQKNPTAFYLCASRGYRNALRNTIYFGEGSWLTVV.

This clone was counted a few times. The CDR3 protein is CASSLDRFGNTIYF. The CDR3 DNA reads TGTGCCAGCAGCTTAGACAGGTTTGGAAACACCATATATTTT. This chain links TRBV11-2 with TRBJ1-3; D ambiguous. Trimming shortened V by 0 bases and J by 3 bases, and 6 bases separated the two germline ends. The CDR3 is 14 amino acids. CDR1 and CDR2 (germline): SGHAT, FQNNGV.

The chain couples TRBV7-3 to TRBJ2-1; TRBD1 matches at 10 bases. The CDR3 is 16 residues long. The J segment lost 9 bases and the V segment lost 5 bases, leaving 13 bases of the junction unmatched. Germline CDR1 SGHTA, CDR2 FQGTGA. DNA of the CDR3: TGTGCCAGCAGCACCTCCCGGGACAGGGGTAGGGGTGAGCAGTTCTTC. Residues: CASSTSRDRGRGEQFF.

The V gene is TRBV11-2, the J gene TRBJ1-3, with D possibly TRBD1 on 6 matching bases. Germline lookup yields CDR1 SGHAT and CDR2 FQNNGV. Trimming removed 4 bases from V and 0 bases from J, with 13 bases in between. The CDR3 is 16 residues long. In nucleotides, the CDR3 is TGTGCCAGCAGCTACATACAGGGCCGCTCTGGAAACACCATATATTTT. Translated: CASSYIQGRSGNTIYF.

The V gene is TRBV7-2, the J gene TRBJ1-3; TRBD1 matches 11 bases. V trimming: 4 bases; J trimming: 3 bases; junction bases outside the gene matches: 2. Germline-derived CDR1 and CDR2 are SGHTA and FQGNSA. The CDR3 length is 15 residues. The CDR3 spells CASSSDRGLGNTIYF. The CDR3 DNA is TGTGCCAGCAGCTCGGACAGGGGGCTTGGAAACACCATATATTTT.

The rearrangement uses TRBV11-2 and TRBJ2-7; D is possibly TRBD2 (5 bases). Germline assignment: CDR1 SGHAT and CDR2 FQNNGV. Between the trimmed V and J ends, which lost 1 base and 3 bases, there was a span of 13 bases. This CDR3 spans 15 amino acids. As DNA, the CDR3 is TGTGCCAGCAGCTTAGCAAGGAGCGGTTACTACGAGCAGTACTTC. Translated, it gives CASSLARSGYYEQYF. Looking up the rest from reference TRBV11-2 and TRBJ2-7 gives the full variable domain: EAGVAQSPRYKIIEKRQSVAFWCNPISGHATLYWYQQILGQGPKLLIQFQNNGVVDDSQLPKDRFSAERLKGVDSTLKIQPAKLEDSAVYLCASSLARSGYYEQYFGPGTRLTVT.

The chain couples TRBV4-3 to TRBJ1-2; TRBD1 aligns across 11 bases. Trimming at V came to 2 bases and at J to 2 bases, leaving 1 base not matched to a gene. The CDR3 contains 15 residues. Germline V gene sequence: CDR1 LGHNA, CDR2 YSLEER. The CDR3 reads CASSQRTGGNYGYTF. The CDR3 DNA reads TGCGCCAGCAGCCAAAGGACAGGGGGCAACTATGGCTACACCTTC.

The rearrangement joins TRBV9 to TRBJ2-3; D perhaps matches TRBD2 (5 bases). The CDR3 loop spans 14 amino acids. Germline CDR1 is SGDLS and CDR2 is YYNGEE. The ends were cut back, 0 bases at V and 2 bases at J, with 7 bases in the middle. The CDR3, as DNA: TGTGCCAGCAGCGTAGCGGGAATCACAGATACGCAGTATTTT. Its translation is CASSVAGITDTQYF.

The CDR3, as DNA: TGTGCCACCAGCAGAGATCTGACGCAGGACTATGGCTACACCTTC. Translating gives CATSRDLTQDYGYTF. The V and J genes are TRBV15 and TRBJ1-2; D not certain. The CDR3 extends over 15 amino acids. Trimming shortened V by 0 bases and J by 3 bases, and 11 bases separated the two germline ends. Germline V gene lookup returns CDR1 LNHNV and CDR2 YYDKDF (reference sequence).

The gene calls are TRBV27 and TRBJ2-7; D is possibly TRBD1 (5 bases). With 3 bases removed from V and 3 bases from J, the gap between germline ends came to 9 bases. This CDR3 has 13 residues. Germline V gene sequence: CDR1 MNHEY, CDR2 SMNVEV (reference sequence). CDR3 amino acids: CASSFTTGYEQYF. The CDR3 DNA reads TGTGCCAGCAGTTTCACTACAGGCTACGAGCAGTACTTC.

This clone has a single count. V and J are TRBV7-9 and TRBJ1-2, with 7 positions matching TRBD1. Germline loops: CDR1 SEHNR, CDR2 FQNEAQ (reference sequence). The CDR3 extends over 15 amino acids. J was trimmed by 0 bases and V by 1 base; bases with no gene match: 2. CDR3 bases: TGTGCCAGCAGCTTAGAGGGGGCACCTAACTATGGCTACACCTTC. This gives the protein CASSLEGAPNYGYTF.